The 4 T cell receptor beta chains in this list originate from one sample, sequenced in a study of T cells in Graves' hyperthyroidism and ophthalmopathy. Authors of the study amplified TCR beta CDR3 regions from RNA transcripts. An initial round of RT-PCR targeting the TCR CDR3 relied on the HTBI primer set. In TCRdb, the multiplex PCR reads were re-called with MiXCR into one record per CDR3 protein. The sample shows about 520,000 distinct CDR3 sequences, around 24% of them seen only once. Sequenced material: blood. The receptors stem from a woman aged 25 to 39 with Graves' ophthalmopathy.

This clonotype occurred many times. This chain links TRBV4-3 with TRBJ2-5, with D possibly called TRBD1 or TRBD2 (5 bases each). The germline V and J ends were trimmed by 0 bases and 2 bases, with 16 bases remaining between them. Germline V gene lookup returns CDR1 LGHNA and CDR2 YSLEER. This CDR3 is built from 17 residues. DNA of the CDR3: TGCGCCAGCAGCCAAGATTGGGGAGTGGGGCGGCAAGAGACCCAGTACTTC. As protein: CASSQDWGVGRQETQYF.

This clonotype was recorded many times. The rearrangement joins TRBV12-3 or TRBV12-4 to TRBJ1-3; D is perhaps TRBD1 (6 bases). Between the trimmed V and J ends, which lost 7 bases and 3 bases, there was a span of 13 bases. The CDR3 has 14 amino acids. The CDR3 region has the DNA TGTGCCAGCACCGGGGGCGGCTTTGGAAACACCATATATTTT. As protein: CASTGGGFGNTIYF.

This clonotype was observed at least ten times. The chain is built from TRBV20-1 and TRBJ2-6, with D tentatively TRBD1 (5 bases). The CDR3 runs to 18 residues. Germline-derived CDR1 and CDR2 are DFQATT and SNEGSKA (reference sequence). The V gene lost 1 base and the J gene lost 0 bases, with 16 bases spanning the gap. The CDR3 loop reads CSARARTLKTSGANVLTF. CDR3 coding DNA: TGCAGTGCTAGAGCACGGACACTCAAGACCTCTGGGGCCAACGTCCTGACTTTC.

The chain recombines TRBV5-1 with TRBJ2-7; TRBD1 or TRBD2 may be the D gene (5 bases each). In germline, CDR1 is SGHRS, CDR2 YFSETQ. V was shortened by 1 base and J by 5 bases, with 16 bases between the two germline ends. The CDR3 length is 15 residues. CDR3 DNA sequence: TGCGCCAGCAGCTTGAGCGAGTGGGGGACCGACGAGCAGTACTTC. This sequence encodes CASSLSEWGTDEQYF.